Below are 27 T cell receptor beta chains sequenced from a single sample in a study of T cell responses to AZD1222 COVID-19 vaccine. Repertoires were generated with immunoSEQ multiplex PCR, while TCRdb's copy carries only in-frame clones and drops some. The sample has more than 75,000 clones, about 89% seen once. The sample consisted of peripheral blood, taken on day 0 of AZD1222 vaccination. These receptor sequences come from an adult in good health.

The V gene is TRBV7-3, the J gene TRBJ2-2; 7 bases are a match to TRBD2. CDR1 and CDR2 from the germline V gene are SGHTA and FQGTGA. CDR3 length equals 16 residues. The ends lost 5 bases at V and 4 bases at J; junction bases unmatched: 10. The CDR3 nucleotides read TGTGCCAGCAGCCCCCAGGGAGGGAGCCTCACCGGGGAGCTGTTTTTT. Translated, it gives CASSPQGGSLTGELFF. Full variable domain (rest looked up from reference TRBV7-3 and TRBJ2-2): GAGVSQTPSNKVTEKGKYVELRCDPISGHTALYWYRQSLGQGPEFLIYFQGTGAADDSGLPNDRFFAVRPEGSVSTLKIQRTERGDSAVYLCASSPQGGSLTGELFFGEGSRLTVL.

The V and J genes are TRBV12-3 or TRBV12-4 and TRBJ2-7; 11 bases are a match to TRBD2. J lost 5 bases, V lost 5 bases, and 2 bases had no gene match. This CDR3 contains 13 residues. As DNA, the CDR3 is TGTGCCAGCAGTCGACTAGCGGGGAACGAGCAGTACTTC. Protein: CASSRLAGNEQYF.

This chain uses TRBV18 with TRBJ1-1; 11 bases map to TRBD1. Trimming at V came to 2 bases and at J to 4 bases, leaving 0 bases not matched to a gene. CDR3 length: 14 residues. Germline V gene sequence: CDR1 KGHSH, CDR2 LQKENI. The CDR3 sequence is CASSPGQGATEAFF. The CDR3 nucleotides read TGTGCCAGCTCACCAGGACAGGGGGCCACTGAAGCTTTCTTT. Variable domain in full (rest from reference TRBV18 and TRBJ1-1): NAGVMQNPRHLVRRRGQEARLRCSPMKGHSHVYWYRQLPEEGLKFMVYLQKENIIDESGMPKERFSAEFPKEGPSILRIQQVVRGDSAAYFCASSPGQGATEAFFGQGTRLTVV.

The chain uses TRBV30 and TRBJ2-5, with TRBD1 identical over 8 bases. Germline V lookup: CDR1 GTSNPN, CDR2 SVGIG (reference sequence). V dropped 4 bases and J dropped 4; count of bases not matched to a gene: 8. The CDR3 spans 14 residues. The CDR3, as DNA: TGTGCCTGGACCCTCAGGGGGCGAGGAGAGACCCAGTACTTC. Residues: CAWTLRGRGETQYF.

The chain uses TRBV5-8 and TRBJ2-5; the D is unclear. CDR1 is SGHTS, CDR2 YDEGEE, per germline. Trimming removed 0 bases from V and 0 bases from J, with 6 bases in between. This CDR3 is 14 amino acids long. The CDR3 nucleotides are TGTGCCAGCAGCTTGGGAGTTAACCAAGAGACCCAGTACTTC. Its translation: CASSLGVNQETQYF.

The chain employs TRBV5-1 and TRBJ1-6, with D unresolved. The CDR3 covers 16 residues. Germline CDR1 and CDR2: SGHRS and YFSETQ. The V gene lost 0 bases and the J gene lost 0 bases, with 7 bases spanning the gap. The CDR3 loop is CASSLAASSYNSPLHF. The CDR3 region has the DNA TGCGCCAGCAGCTTGGCAGCTAGCTCCTATAATTCACCCCTCCACTTT.

V gene TRBV18 combines with J gene TRBJ2-3; D might be TRBD1 (5 bases). From germline, CDR1 is KGHSH and CDR2 LQKENI. The CDR3 runs 18 residues. Trimming took off 6 bases at V and 0 bases at J, with 22 bases between the two ends. The CDR3 nucleotides read TGTGCCAGCTCCCCGGCCGCGGCAGGGCAAACTAGCACAGATACGCAGTATTTT. Protein: CASSPAAAGQTSTDTQYF.

This chain joins TRBV15 and TRBJ2-1; D is possibly TRBD2 (5 bases). Germline V gene data show CDR1 as LNHNV and CDR2 as YYDKDF (reference sequence). V was clipped by 1 base and J by 2 bases, with 12 bases between them. The CDR3 length is 16 residues. Here the CDR3 DNA reads TGTGCCACCAGCAGAGGAGGGTTGCGGACCTACAATGAGCAGTTCTTC. It is translated as CATSRGGLRTYNEQFF.

This clone was found once. V gene TRBV3-1 (or the pseudogene TRBV3-2) combines with J gene TRBJ2-1; 9 nucleotides agree with TRBD2. The CDR3 runs 15 residues. Germline-derived CDR1 and CDR2 are LGHDT and YNNKEL (reference sequence). Trimming cost V 0 bases and J 9 bases; bases outside gene matches: 6. The CDR3 sequence: CASSQDASGVTEQFF. As DNA, the CDR3 is TGTGCCAGCAGCCAAGACGCTAGCGGGGTAACTGAGCAGTTCTTC.

The chain employs TRBV9 and TRBJ2-1; TRBD2 aligns across 8 bases. Germline lookup yields CDR1 SGDLS and CDR2 YYNGEE. The CDR3 is 15 amino acids. Trimming cost V 0 bases and J 7 bases; bases outside gene matches: 6. CDR3 protein: CASSVAGGRTNEQFF. In DNA form, the CDR3 reads TGTGCCAGCAGCGTAGCTGGCGGGAGGACTAATGAGCAGTTCTTC.

The gene calls are TRBV9 and TRBJ2-1; weak D call: TRBD1 (6 bases). The CDR3 runs 14 residues. Trimming shortened V by 3 bases and J by 1 base, and 8 bases separated the two germline ends. CDR1 is SGDLS and CDR2 is YYNGEE in the germline V gene. CDR3 in amino acids: CASSGGQSYNEQFF. Written as DNA, the CDR3 is TGTGCCAGCAGCGGCGGACAGTCCTACAATGAGCAGTTCTTC.

With respect to this clone: The CDR3 does not end in the conserved phenylalanine or tryptophan, so this is likely a read error. The DNA is omitted, as the CDR3 cannot be located on it reliably, and the CDR3 follows TCRdb's listing. The V call is TRBV11-3, the J call TRBJ1-6. Germline V gene data show CDR1 as SGHNT and CDR2 as YENEEA. Counting both end residues, the CDR3 totals 12 amino acids. This chain's CDR3 is CASSQRVPQLGD.

V usage is TRBV19 and J usage is TRBJ1-6; 7 nucleotides line up with TRBD1. There are 14 residues in the CDR3. Looked up from germline, CDR1 is LNHDA and CDR2 is SQIVND (reference sequence). J lost 6 bases, V lost 4 bases, and 3 bases had no gene match. CDR3 region: CASSTRQGNSPLHF. In DNA form, the CDR3 reads TGTGCCAGTAGTACTCGACAGGGTAATTCACCCCTCCACTTT.

The rearrangement links TRBV3-1 (or the pseudogene TRBV3-2) to TRBJ2-2, with D unresolved. The germline V and J ends were trimmed by 0 bases and 4 bases, with 12 bases remaining between them. From germline, CDR1 is LGHDT and CDR2 YNNKEL (reference sequence). The CDR3 sequence is 16 residues long. CDR3 in DNA: TGTGCCAGCAGCCAAGACCAGCTGCGAGGCACCGGGGAGCTGTTTTTT. Residues: CASSQDQLRGTGELFF.

The chain joins TRBV28 to TRBJ1-1; D not certain. The CDR3 runs 13 residues. Germline V gene data show CDR1 as MDHEN and CDR2 as SYDVKM. The germline V and J ends were trimmed by 3 bases and 4 bases, with 9 bases remaining between them. CDR3 residues: CASSFPQVTEAFF. In DNA form, the CDR3 reads TGTGCCAGCAGTTTCCCCCAAGTCACTGAAGCTTTCTTT.

The chain links TRBV27 to TRBJ1-6; D unresolved. Trimming removed 5 bases from V and 9 bases from J, with 17 bases in between. Germline V CDR1 and CDR2: MNHEY, SMNVEV (reference sequence). The CDR3 length is 15 residues. CDR3: CASSLDIGGVSPLHF. In nucleotides, the CDR3 is TGTGCCAGCAGTCTTGACATCGGTGGCGTTTCACCCCTCCACTTT.

This sequence joins TRBV10-2 and TRBJ2-1; 11 bases line up with TRBD2. The CDR3 loop spans 16 amino acids. Germline trimming cut 4 bases from V and 4 bases from J; bases unmatched to any gene: 6. Germline V gene sequence: CDR1 WSHSY, CDR2 SAAADI. CDR3 bases: TGCGCCAGCAGTGGGACTAGCGGGTCGGTTTACAATGAGCAGTTCTTC. This codes for CASSGTSGSVYNEQFF.

The chain combines TRBV6-2 or TRBV6-3 with TRBJ2-1; TRBD2 is a possible D gene (6 bases). The V and J ends lost 5 bases and 7 bases respectively, with 18 bases between them. This CDR3 has 15 residues. Looked up from germline, CDR1 is MNHEY and CDR2 is SVGEGT. CDR3 sequence (DNA): TGTGCCAGCAGTCGACCGGGACTCCTAGGGAATGAGCAGTTCTTC. It yields the protein CASSRPGLLGNEQFF.

This clone was observed a handful of times. This rearrangement joins TRBV5-1 to TRBJ1-1; TRBD1 matches at 7 bases. This CDR3 is 15 amino acids long. Germline values: CDR1 SGHRS, CDR2 YFSETQ. With 1 base clipped from V and 5 bases from J, the junction kept 8 bases outside the gene matches. CDR3 amino acids: CASSLQVQGGTEAFF. In DNA form, the CDR3 reads TGCGCCAGCAGCTTGCAGGTCCAGGGGGGGACTGAAGCTTTCTTT.

The chain links TRBV7-2 to TRBJ1-3; no clear D. V was shortened by 5 bases and J by 4 bases, with 12 bases between the two germline ends. There are 14 residues in the CDR3. The germline gives CDR1 SGHTA, CDR2 FQGNSA. The CDR3 coding sequence is TGTGCCAGCAGCGCCGGGGTAGGCGGAAACACCATATATTTT. Translating gives CASSAGVGGNTIYF. The variable domain in full, with the rest retrieved from reference TRBV7-2 and TRBJ1-3, is GAGVSQSPSNKVTEKGKDVELRCDPISGHTALYWYRQSLGQGLEFLIYFQGNSAPDKSGLPSDRFSAERTGGSVSTLTIQRTQQEDSAVYLCASSAGVGGNTIYFGEGSWLTVV.

The genes are TRBV7-2 and TRBJ2-1; 9 bases fit TRBD1. The V gene's germline CDR1 is SGHTA and CDR2 FQGNSA. The CDR3 runs to 15 residues. With 4 bases clipped from V and 4 bases from J, the junction kept 5 bases outside the gene matches. This CDR3 is CASSSGTGLYNEQFF. The CDR3 DNA is TGTGCCAGCAGCTCCGGGACAGGGTTATACAATGAGCAGTTCTTC.

The chain recombines TRBV6-5 with TRBJ1-1; tentative D call: TRBD1 (5 bases). This CDR3 is built from 16 residues. The V and J ends lost 0 bases and 0 bases respectively, with 11 bases between them. Germline lookup yields CDR1 MNHEY and CDR2 SVGAGI. The CDR3 loop reads CASSYSRQKMNTEAFF. For the CDR3, the DNA is TGTGCCAGCAGTTACTCAAGACAGAAGATGAACACTGAAGCTTTCTTT.

The rearrangement uses TRBV4-2 and TRBJ2-7, with a tentative D call TRBD1 (5 bases). The germline V gene encodes CDR1 LGHNA and CDR2 YNFKEQ. V shed 1 base and J shed 6 bases, with 10 bases lying between them. The CDR3 has 13 amino acids. The CDR3 is CASSQGWGGEQYF. The CDR3 bases are TGTGCCAGCAGCCAAGGATGGGGCGGCGAGCAGTACTTC.

The CDR3 nucleotides are TGTGCCAGCAGCGTTTTGCCCCGGAACACTGAAGCTTTCTTT. Its protein is CASSVLPRNTEAFF. The chain is built from TRBV9 and TRBJ1-1, with D unresolved. This CDR3 region has 14 residues. Germline CDR1 reads SGDLS; CDR2 reads YYNGEE. Trimming stripped 2 bases from V and 1 base from J, with 9 bases between.

The rearrangement joins TRBV11-3 to TRBJ2-1; perhaps TRBD1 as D (6 bases). The CDR3 runs to 12 residues. The V and J ends lost 5 bases and 9 bases respectively, with 11 bases between them. Germline V lookup: CDR1 SGHNT, CDR2 YENEEA. The CDR3 sequence: CASSPTGTEQFF. The CDR3 region has the DNA TGTGCCAGCAGCCCCACAGGGACTGAGCAGTTCTTC.

The chain employs TRBV3-1 (or the pseudogene TRBV3-2) and TRBJ1-3, with TRBD1 as a possible D gene (6 bases). The CDR3 extends over 16 amino acids. V shed 4 bases and J shed 0 bases, with 13 bases lying between them. The germline V gene has CDR1 LGHDT and CDR2 YNNKEL (reference sequence). CDR3 loop: CASSPEGESSGNTIYF. DNA for the CDR3: TGTGCCAGCAGCCCGGAGGGGGAGAGCTCTGGAAACACCATATATTTT.

The gene calls are TRBV7-5 and TRBJ1-4; the listed D gene, TRBD1, was not tested against the DNA. TRBV7-5 is deemed a pseudogene. This CDR3 contains 14 residues. The CDR3 sequence: CVRSSEGACEKLFF. CDR3 DNA sequence: TGTGTCAGAAGCTCTGAGGGGGCCTGTGAAAAACTGTTTTTT.